A single sample is the source of the 29 T cell receptor beta chains below, sequenced in a study of vaccination effects on CD4 cells after COVID-19. ViraFEST assay sequencing came after antigen-specific CD4+ T cells were expanded with viral peptide pools. Culturing for 10 to 11 days preceded CD4+ T cell isolation. A positive SARS-CoV-2 PCR test fell between March and December 2020. Data came from immunoSEQ multiplex PCR; TCRdb stores just in-frame clones and leaves some out. This sample carries around 25,000 clones, 69% of them seen once, and the ten largest clones take about 17%. Antigens of these TCRs are unknown. The sample in question was CD4+ T cells from PBMCs cultured with SARS-CoV-2 spike peptides, obtained before COVID-19 vaccination. These receptors all come from a human donor who had a prior SARS-CoV-2 infection.

The V and J genes are TRBV19 and TRBJ2-5; TRBD2 matches at 10 bases. Germline CDR1 and CDR2: LNHDA and SQIVND (reference sequence). The CDR3 loop spans 18 amino acids. V shed 2 bases and J 5 bases; nucleotides not matched to a gene: 14. The CDR3 coding sequence is TGTGCCAGTAGTATATGGAGCGGGAGGGTGGAGGGCGTGGAGACCCAGTACTTC. Protein: CASSIWSGRVEGVETQYF.

The rearrangement joins TRBV7-2 to TRBJ2-3, with D hard to call. The CDR3 is 15 residues long. Germline V lookup: CDR1 SGHTA, CDR2 FQGNSA. The ends were cut back, 0 bases at V and 2 bases at J, with 9 bases in the middle. CDR3 sequence reads: CASSLASTDTDTQYF. The CDR3 nucleotides read TGTGCCAGCAGCTTAGCGTCGACGGACACAGATACGCAGTATTTT.

This clone has only one observation. The rearrangement links TRBV11-3 to TRBJ1-1, with TRBD1 matching 9 bases. Germline CDR1 and CDR2: SGHNT and YENEEA. The trim removed 5 bases at V and 0 bases at J, leaving 4 bases unmatched. The CDR3 loop spans 15 amino acids. CDR3 nucleotides: TGTGCCAGCAGCAAGGACAGGGGTATGAACACTGAAGCTTTCTTT. Its protein is CASSKDRGMNTEAFF.

The chain uses TRBV7-3 and TRBJ2-3; 9 bases line up with TRBD1. The junction had 4 bases not matched to a gene; V was cut back by 2 bases and J by 7 bases. This CDR3 is 14 amino acids long. Germline values: CDR1 SGHTA, CDR2 FQGTGA. In DNA form, the CDR3 reads TGTGCCAGCAGCTTAGGGGACAGGGTGAATACGCAGTATTTT. This codes for CASSLGDRVNTQYF. The variable domain in full, completed from reference TRBV7-3 and TRBJ2-3, reads GAGVSQTPSNKVTEKGKYVELRCDPISGHTALYWYRQSLGQGPEFLIYFQGTGAADDSGLPNDRFFAVRPEGSVSTLKIQRTERGDSAVYLCASSLGDRVNTQYFGPGTRLTVL.

This clone has more than one count but fewer than ten. The chain combines TRBV5-4 with TRBJ2-2; D is possibly TRBD1 (6 bases). CDR1 and CDR2 (germline): SGHNT, YYREEE (reference sequence). The CDR3 extends over 14 amino acids. Trimming shortened V by 0 bases and J by 6 bases, and 9 bases separated the two germline ends. DNA of the CDR3: TGTGCCAGCAGCTTGGATCAGGGGCCCGGGGAGCTGTTTTTT. Residues: CASSLDQGPGELFF.

The J gene is TRBJ2-5, the V gene TRBV25-1, with TRBD2 identical over 7 bases. The CDR3 runs 17 residues. Per the germline V gene, CDR1 is MGHDK and CDR2 is SYGVNS. The V gene end was trimmed by 4 bases and the J gene end by 2 bases; junction bases not matched to a gene: 13. The CDR3, as DNA: TGTGCCAGCAGTGTGCCAAGTGGGAGGGCCGAACAAGAGACCCAGTACTTC. Residues: CASSVPSGRAEQETQYF.

The sample holds a few counts of this clone. The chain recombines TRBV6-5 with TRBJ1-2; 9 nucleotides line up with TRBD1. The CDR3 contains 15 residues. Trimming removed 0 bases from V and 8 bases from J; junction bases left unmatched: 7. Germline-derived CDR1 and CDR2 are MNHEY and SVGAGI. CDR3 in DNA: TGTGCCAGCAGTTACTCGAGGACAGGGGTATACGGCTACACCTTC. Amino acids: CASSYSRTGVYGYTF.

This clone was observed a single time. V gene TRBV30 combines with J gene TRBJ2-2; D not certain. The length of the CDR3 is 14 residues. Germline CDR1 reads GTSNPN; CDR2 reads SVGIG (reference sequence). Trimming took off 6 bases at V and 2 bases at J, with 13 bases between the two ends. The CDR3 DNA reads TGTGCCTGTTCCTCTTGGGTCAACACCGGGGAGCTGTTTTTT. The encoded protein is CACSSWVNTGELFF.

This clone was seen only a few times. The CDR3 DNA sequence: TGTGCCAGCAGTGGCCGGGGGCTAGGTACAGATACGCAGTATTTT. Residues: CASSGRGLGTDTQYF. The rearrangement joins TRBV2 to TRBJ2-3; D possibly uses TRBD1 or TRBD2 (6 bases each). Trimming pared 4 bases from V and 3 bases from J, leaving 14 bases between. The CDR3 length is 15 residues. Germline CDR1 is SNHLY and CDR2 is FYNNEI. Filled out from reference TRBV2 and TRBJ2-3, the complete variable domain reads EPEVTQTPSHQVTQMGQEVILRCVPISNHLYFYWYRQILGQKVEFLVSFYNNEISEKSEIFDDQFSVERPDGSNFTLKIRSTKLEDSAMYFCASSGRGLGTDTQYFGPGTRLTVL.

This chain joins TRBV5-1 and TRBJ2-1, with 8 bases aligning to TRBD1. CDR1 is SGHRS and CDR2 is YFSETQ in the germline V gene. The CDR3 covers 13 residues. Germline trimming cut 5 bases from V and 9 bases from J; bases unmatched to any gene: 7. The CDR3 region is CASRGQGAGEQFF. In nucleotides, the CDR3 is TGCGCCAGCAGGGGTCAGGGGGCGGGTGAGCAGTTCTTC.

This clone showed up just a few times. The chain links TRBV6-6 to TRBJ1-5; D possibly corresponds to TRBD1 (5 bases). This CDR3 has 14 amino acids. Trimming stripped 0 bases from V and 5 bases from J, with 8 bases between. CDR1 is MNHNY, CDR2 SVGAGI, per germline (reference sequence). Here the CDR3 reads CASSYSRGDQPQHF. In DNA, the CDR3 is TGTGCCAGCAGTTACTCGAGAGGGGATCAGCCCCAGCATTTT.

The chain joins TRBV11-3 to TRBJ2-1; 9 nucleotides match TRBD2. The CDR3 length is 17 residues. The trim removed 3 bases at V and 9 bases at J, leaving 15 bases unmatched. Looked up from germline, CDR1 is SGHNT and CDR2 is YENEEA. Here the CDR3 reads CASSFHLGGASGVEQFF. DNA of the CDR3: TGTGCCAGCAGCTTTCACCTCGGGGGGGCTAGCGGGGTTGAGCAGTTCTTC. The complete variable domain, with remaining parts taken from reference TRBV11-3 and TRBJ2-1, reads EAGVVQSPRYKIIEKKQPVAFWCNPISGHNTLYWYLQNLGQGPELLIRYENEEAVDDSQLPKDRFSAERLKGVDSTLKIQPAELGDSAVYLCASSFHLGGASGVEQFFGPGTRLTVL.

The chain employs TRBV21-1 and TRBJ1-5; the D call of TRBD1 is as the table states it, not checked on the DNA. TRBV21-1 is reported as a pseudogene. CDR3 length equals 16 residues. The CDR3 nucleotides are TGTGCCAGCAGCAAAGGACAGCCTTTAAGCAATCAGCCCCAGCATTTT. Translation: CASSKGQPLSNQPQHF.

This clone has just one count. The chain carries TRBV11-3 and TRBJ2-1; tentatively, D is TRBD1 (5 bases). The CDR3 runs 13 residues. CDR1 and CDR2 from the germline V gene are SGHNT and YENEEA. V was pared by 5 bases and J by 7 bases, with 12 bases between. The CDR3 DNA follows: TGTGCCAGCAGCCTTGAACAGGATAATGAGCAGTTCTTC. This sequence encodes CASSLEQDNEQFF.

This clone was seen only once. The chain has TRBV24-1 and TRBJ2-1, with a weak D call TRBD1 (5 bases). The V end lost 2 bases, the J end lost 0 bases, and 10 bases lay between the germline ends. Germline assignment: CDR1 KGHDR and CDR2 SFDVKD. The CDR3 runs to 16 residues. The CDR3 DNA sequence: TGTGCCACCAGTGATTCCGACAGTAGCTCCTACAATGAGCAGTTCTTC. Encoded protein: CATSDSDSSSYNEQFF.

The rearrangement joins TRBV11-3 to TRBJ2-7, with TRBD2 matching 12 bases. J gave up 4 bases and V 5 bases, and 9 bases lay outside the gene matches. This CDR3 region has 16 residues. Per germline, CDR1 SGHNT and CDR2 YENEEA. CDR3 nucleotide sequence: TGTGCCAGCAGCGGACTAGCGGGACAAGTTCTATACGAGCAGTACTTC. This codes for CASSGLAGQVLYEQYF.

This rearrangement joins TRBV30 to TRBJ1-2, with D maybe TRBD1 (6 bases). This CDR3 has 13 residues. Germline V gene lookup returns CDR1 GTSNPN and CDR2 SVGIG (reference sequence). Trimming left V 0 bases short and J 7 bases short, with 12 bases between. DNA for the CDR3: TGTGCCTGGAGTGTGGGGGGCCGGCTTGGCTACACCTTC. Amino acids: CAWSVGGRLGYTF. Drawing the rest from reference TRBV30 and TRBJ1-2, the complete variable domain is SQTIHQWPATLVQPVGSPLSLECTVEGTSNPNLYWYRQAAGRGLQLLFYSVGIGQISSEVPQNLSASRPQDRQFILSSKKLLLSDSGFYLCAWSVGGRLGYTFGSGTRLTVV.

The chain links TRBV12-3 or TRBV12-4 to TRBJ2-7; no clear D. V was trimmed by 3 bases and J by 7 bases, leaving 10 bases between them. The CDR3 runs to 12 residues. The CDR3 loop reads CASSFGPGEQYF. The CDR3 nucleotides read TGTGCCAGCAGTTTCGGACCGGGTGAGCAGTACTTC.

This chain connects TRBV2 to TRBJ2-1; TRBD2 is a possible D gene (5 bases). The CDR3 totals 14 residues. The germline V gene has CDR1 SNHLY and CDR2 FYNNEI. V was cut by 9 bases and J by 0 bases, with 12 bases left in between. This CDR3 reads CARNRAASYNEQFF. In nucleotides, the CDR3 is TGTGCCAGAAATAGAGCGGCCTCCTACAATGAGCAGTTCTTC.

The J gene is TRBJ2-1, the V gene TRBV12-3 or TRBV12-4; D is uncertain. CDR3 size: 13 residues. Trimming removed 7 bases at V and 4 bases at J, with 11 bases between. CDR3 in amino acids: CASKPAGYNEQFF. The CDR3 bases are TGTGCCAGCAAACCCGCTGGGTACAATGAGCAGTTCTTC.

The chain combines TRBV6-5 with TRBJ2-7; 7 bases match TRBD1. The germline V gene encodes CDR1 MNHEY and CDR2 SVGAGI. V gave up 5 bases and J gave up 6 bases; unmatched junction bases: 7. This CDR3 comprises 13 residues. In nucleotides, the CDR3 is TGTGCCAGCAGTAACCCACAGGGGTCCGAGCAGTACTTC. Its translation is CASSNPQGSEQYF.

The rearrangement uses TRBV6-5 and TRBJ1-6, with D unresolved. The CDR3 sequence is 13 residues long. The V gene lost 7 bases and the J gene lost 10 bases, with 14 bases spanning the gap. Germline V lookup: CDR1 MNHEY, CDR2 SVGAGI. As DNA, the CDR3 is TGTGCCAGCAAGACGGACTCGAAGTCACCCCTCCACTTT. Translation: CASKTDSKSPLHF.

CDR3 sequence: CASSRRTGEYNSPLHF. Here the CDR3 DNA reads TGTGCCAGCTCACGAAGGACAGGCGAATATAATTCACCCCTCCACTTT. The V gene is TRBV18, the J gene TRBJ1-6; 7 bases map to TRBD1. With V trimmed by 4 bases and J by 4 bases, 7 bases remained unmatched. Germline-derived CDR1 and CDR2 are KGHSH and LQKENI. The CDR3 spans 16 residues.

This clone has more than one count but fewer than ten. The chain employs TRBV15 and TRBJ1-1, with D unresolved. Germline V CDR1 and CDR2: LNHNV, YYDKDF (reference sequence). Trimming stripped 0 bases from V and 1 base from J, with 3 bases between. This CDR3 has 13 amino acids. This CDR3 reads CATSRDTNTEAFF. The CDR3 nucleotides read TGTGCCACCAGCAGAGATACGAACACTGAAGCTTTCTTT.

This clone was counted a single time. The CDR3: CASSLMLAGLVVNEQFF. The CDR3 DNA reads as TGTGCCAGCAGCTTGATGCTAGCGGGACTTGTTGTCAATGAGCAGTTCTTC. The chain is built from TRBV7-2 and TRBJ2-1, with 9 bases lining up with TRBD2. Germline V lookup: CDR1 SGHTA, CDR2 FQGNSA. J gave up 6 bases and V 3 bases, and 12 bases lay outside the gene matches. CDR3 length equals 17 residues.

The chain has TRBV24-1 and TRBJ2-3, with D hard to call. The germline V gene encodes CDR1 KGHDR and CDR2 SFDVKD. The CDR3 length is 14 residues. Between the trimmed V and J ends, which lost 1 base and 2 bases, there was a span of 6 bases. CDR3 nucleotides: TGTGCCACCAGTGATTTACGATTCACAGATACGCAGTATTTT. Protein product: CATSDLRFTDTQYF.

The V call is TRBV5-4, the J call TRBJ2-1, with TRBD1 matching 7 bases. Per the germline V gene, CDR1 is SGHNT and CDR2 is YYREEE (reference sequence). The CDR3 contains 16 residues. J lost 2 bases, V lost 4 bases, and 9 bases had no gene match. The CDR3 loop is CASSPKQGPTYNEQFF. The CDR3 bases are TGTGCCAGCAGCCCTAAACAGGGGCCAACCTACAATGAGCAGTTCTTC.

The rearrangement links TRBV3-1 (or the pseudogene TRBV3-2) to TRBJ1-6, with D perhaps matching TRBD1 (5 bases). V shed 3 bases and J shed 7 bases, with 10 bases lying between them. The CDR3 is made up of 14 amino acids. Germline V lookup: CDR1 LGHDT, CDR2 YNNKEL (reference sequence). The CDR3 DNA is TGTGCCAGCAGCCATGCCAGGGAGAATTCACCCCTCCACTTT. Protein product: CASSHARENSPLHF.

V and J are TRBV9 and TRBJ2-1, with 11 bases fitting TRBD2. Germline loops: CDR1 SGDLS, CDR2 YYNGEE. V shed 0 bases, J shed 6 bases, and the junction held 5 bases outside the gene matches. The CDR3 loop spans 16 amino acids. CDR3 in amino acids: CASSVVSGGALNEQFF. CDR3 bases: TGTGCCAGCAGCGTAGTTAGCGGGGGGGCCCTCAATGAGCAGTTCTTC.